In this sample, the clone carrying this TCR beta chain turned up a few times. Its antigen remains unidentified. CDR1 and CDR2 from the germline V gene are SGHTA and FQGNSA. The CDR3 consists of 13 residues. Trimming took 5 bases from V and 4 from J, leaving 9 bases between them. One entry per CDR3 protein, called by TCRdb with MiXCR from the reads. The data contain 600,000 to 700,000 distinct CDR3 sequences, approximately 33% of them singletons. The record originates from a study of T cell repertoires in cytomegalovirus infection. Study at large: Alongside well-studied HLA-B-restricted CMV epitopes, recently identified HLA-C-restricted CMV epitopes were also used. Based on public TCR beta signatures, there were indications of CMV infection and of a matching HLA type.

Findings of the study overall: CMV-specific TCR beta clonotypes restricted by HLA-C were the ones dominating the ex vivo response.

This chain uses TRBV7-2 with TRBJ2-1, with D unclear. The clonotype originates from a human donor in good health (CMV status not recorded). Some clones in this sample may be carry-over from other donors' samples. The sequencing here drew on cultured PBMCs, taken from culture after CMV antigen stimulation. CDR3 in DNA: TGTGCCAGCAGCGAGAGCCTATACAATGAGCAGTTCTTC. Amino acids: CASSESLYNEQFF. Complete variable domain (other parts from reference TRBV7-2 and TRBJ2-1): GAGVSQSPSNKVTEKGKDVELRCDPISGHTALYWYRQSLGQGLEFLIYFQGNSAPDKSGLPSDRFSAERTGGSVSTLTIQRTQQEDSAVYLCASSESLYNEQFFGPGTRLTVL.